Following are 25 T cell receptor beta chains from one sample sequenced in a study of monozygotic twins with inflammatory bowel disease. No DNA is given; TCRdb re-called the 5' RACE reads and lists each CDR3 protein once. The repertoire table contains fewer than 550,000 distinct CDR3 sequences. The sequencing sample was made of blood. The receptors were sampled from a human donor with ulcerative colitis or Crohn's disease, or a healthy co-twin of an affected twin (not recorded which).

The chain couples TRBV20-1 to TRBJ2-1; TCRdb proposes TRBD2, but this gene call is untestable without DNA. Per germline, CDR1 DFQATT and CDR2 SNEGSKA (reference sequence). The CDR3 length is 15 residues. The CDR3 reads CSATGTSGETNEQFF.

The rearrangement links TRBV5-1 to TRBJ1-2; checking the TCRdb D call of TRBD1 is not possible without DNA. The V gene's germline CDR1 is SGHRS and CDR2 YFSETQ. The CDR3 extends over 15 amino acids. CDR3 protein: CASSLLGVPLNGYTF. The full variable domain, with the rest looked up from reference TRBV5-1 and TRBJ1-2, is KAGVTQTPRYLIKTRGQQVTLSCSPISGHRSVSWYQQTPGQGLQFLFEYFSETQRNKGNFPGRFSGRQFSNSRSEMNVSTLELGDSALYLCASSLLGVPLNGYTFGSGTRLTVV.

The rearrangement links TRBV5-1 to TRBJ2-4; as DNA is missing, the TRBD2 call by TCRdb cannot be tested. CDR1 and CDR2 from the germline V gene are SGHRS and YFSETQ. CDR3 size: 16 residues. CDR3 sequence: CASSLLAGEPVDIQYF.

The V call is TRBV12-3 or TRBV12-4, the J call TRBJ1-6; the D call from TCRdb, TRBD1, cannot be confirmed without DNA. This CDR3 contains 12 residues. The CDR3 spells CASRSGGTTLHF.

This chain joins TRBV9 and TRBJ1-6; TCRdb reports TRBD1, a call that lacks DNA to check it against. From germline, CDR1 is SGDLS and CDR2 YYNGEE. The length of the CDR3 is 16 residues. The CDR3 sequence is CASSVEGHSYNSPLHF.

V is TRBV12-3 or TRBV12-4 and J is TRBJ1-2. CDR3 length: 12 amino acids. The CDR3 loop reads CASTKGESGYTF.

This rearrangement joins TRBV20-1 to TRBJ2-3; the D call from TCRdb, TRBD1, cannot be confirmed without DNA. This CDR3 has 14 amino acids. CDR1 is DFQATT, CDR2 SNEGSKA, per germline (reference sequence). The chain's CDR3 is CSASQDRGSDTQYF.

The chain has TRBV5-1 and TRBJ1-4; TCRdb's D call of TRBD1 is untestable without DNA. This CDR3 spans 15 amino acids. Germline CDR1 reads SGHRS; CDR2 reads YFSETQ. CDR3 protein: CASSTGQGGSEKLFF.

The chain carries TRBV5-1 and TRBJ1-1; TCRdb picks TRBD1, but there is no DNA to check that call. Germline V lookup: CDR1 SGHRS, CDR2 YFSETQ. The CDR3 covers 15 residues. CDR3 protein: CASSLLTGIRAEAFF. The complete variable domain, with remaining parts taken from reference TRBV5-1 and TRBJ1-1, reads KAGVTQTPRYLIKTRGQQVTLSCSPISGHRSVSWYQQTPGQGLQFLFEYFSETQRNKGNFPGRFSGRQFSNSRSEMNVSTLELGDSALYLCASSLLTGIRAEAFFGQGTRLTVV.

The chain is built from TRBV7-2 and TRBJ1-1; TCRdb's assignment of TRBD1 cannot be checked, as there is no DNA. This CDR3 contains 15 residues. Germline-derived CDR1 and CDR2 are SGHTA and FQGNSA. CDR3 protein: CASSPPQGMGTEAFF.

CDR3 sequence reads: CASSSGGHQPQHF. V is TRBV12-3 or TRBV12-4 and J is TRBJ1-5. The CDR3 covers 13 residues.

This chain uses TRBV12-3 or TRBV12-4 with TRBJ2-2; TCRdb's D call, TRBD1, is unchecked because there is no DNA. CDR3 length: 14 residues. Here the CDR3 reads CASWGGANTGELFF.

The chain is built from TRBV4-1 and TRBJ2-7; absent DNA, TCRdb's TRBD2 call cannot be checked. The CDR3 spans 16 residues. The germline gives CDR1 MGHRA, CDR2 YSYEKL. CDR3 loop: CASSQELGGRTSAQYF.

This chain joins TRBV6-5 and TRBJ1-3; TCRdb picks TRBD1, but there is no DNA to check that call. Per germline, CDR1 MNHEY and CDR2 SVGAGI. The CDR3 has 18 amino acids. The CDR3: CASSYSGTGGHSGNTIYF.

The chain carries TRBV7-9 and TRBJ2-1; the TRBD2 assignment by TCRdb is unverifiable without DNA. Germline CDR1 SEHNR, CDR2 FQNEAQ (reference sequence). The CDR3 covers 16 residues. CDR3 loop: CASTFLAGVSWNEQFF. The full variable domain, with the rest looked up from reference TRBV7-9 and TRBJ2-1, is DTGVSQNPRHKITKRGQNVTFRCDPISEHNRLYWYRQTLGQGPEFLTYFQNEAQLEKSRLLSDRFSAERPKGSFSTLEIQRTEQGDSAMYLCASTFLAGVSWNEQFFGPGTRLTVL.

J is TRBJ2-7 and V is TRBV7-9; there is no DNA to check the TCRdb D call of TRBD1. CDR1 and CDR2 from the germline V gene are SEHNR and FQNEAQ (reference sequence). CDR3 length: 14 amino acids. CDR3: CASSRSGGGDEQYF.

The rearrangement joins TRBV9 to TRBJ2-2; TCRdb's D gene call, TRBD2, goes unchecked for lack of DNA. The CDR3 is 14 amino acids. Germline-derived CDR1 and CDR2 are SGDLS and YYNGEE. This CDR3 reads CASSVVQNSRELFF.

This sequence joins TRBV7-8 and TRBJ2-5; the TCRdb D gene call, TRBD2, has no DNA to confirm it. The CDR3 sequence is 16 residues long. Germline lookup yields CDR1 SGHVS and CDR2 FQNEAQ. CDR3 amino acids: CASSGTSGRGEETQYF.

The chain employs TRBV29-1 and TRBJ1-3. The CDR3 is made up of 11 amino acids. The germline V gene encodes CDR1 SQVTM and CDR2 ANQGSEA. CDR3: CSVGSRNTIYF.

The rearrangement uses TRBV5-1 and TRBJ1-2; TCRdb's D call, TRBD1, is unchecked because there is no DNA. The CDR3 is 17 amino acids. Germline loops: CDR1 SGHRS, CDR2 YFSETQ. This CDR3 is CASSLEASSTGGKGYTF.

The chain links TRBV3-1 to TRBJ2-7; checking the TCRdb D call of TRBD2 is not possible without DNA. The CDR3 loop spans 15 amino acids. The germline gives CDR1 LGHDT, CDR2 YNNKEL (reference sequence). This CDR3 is CASGRLAGGSYEQYF.

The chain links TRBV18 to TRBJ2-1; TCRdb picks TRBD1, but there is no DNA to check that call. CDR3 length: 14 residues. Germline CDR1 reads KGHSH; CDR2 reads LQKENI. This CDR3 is CASSSDRGHNEQFF.

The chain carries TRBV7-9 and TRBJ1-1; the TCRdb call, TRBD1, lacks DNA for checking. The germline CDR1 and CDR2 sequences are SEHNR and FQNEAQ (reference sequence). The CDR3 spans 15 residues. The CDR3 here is CASSRRDRGDTEAFF.

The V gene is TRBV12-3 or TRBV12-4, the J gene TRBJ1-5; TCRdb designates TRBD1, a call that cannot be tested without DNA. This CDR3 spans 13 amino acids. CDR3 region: CASRFTGSQPQHF.

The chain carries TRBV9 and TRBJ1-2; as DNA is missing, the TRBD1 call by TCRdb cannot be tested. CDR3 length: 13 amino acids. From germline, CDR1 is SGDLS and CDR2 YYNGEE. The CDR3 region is CASSVNTGLGYTF. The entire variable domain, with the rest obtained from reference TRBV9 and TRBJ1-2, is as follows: DSGVTQTPKHLITATGQRVTLRCSPRSGDLSVYWYQQSLDQGLQFLIQYYNGEERAKGNILERFSAQQFPDLHSELNLSSLELGDSALYFCASSVNTGLGYTFGSGTRLTVV.